Below, 17 T cell receptor beta chains from the same sample are listed, as sequenced in a study of blood T cell repertoires in COVID-19. Some clones are missing from TCRdb's copy, which holds only in-frame ones; the method was immunoSEQ multiplex PCR. The profile shows about 140,000 clones, approximately 87% of them singletons. The material sequenced was PBMCs or T cells enriched from blood (not recorded which). The receptors shown here come from a man between 60 and 70 years old who had recovered from COVID-19.

V gene TRBV10-3 combines with J gene TRBJ2-5; D is unclear. The germline V gene has CDR1 ENHRY and CDR2 SYGVKD. This CDR3 spans 11 amino acids. V was trimmed by 4 bases and J by 5 bases, leaving 5 bases between them. CDR3 in amino acids: CAISGRETQYF. The CDR3 coding sequence is TGTGCCATCAGTGGGCGGGAGACCCAGTACTTC.

This clone was counted a single time. The rearrangement uses TRBV14 and TRBJ1-6, with D unresolved. Trimming left V 0 bases short and J 5 bases short, with 8 bases between. CDR1 is SGHDN and CDR2 is FVKESK in the germline V gene. The CDR3 has 15 amino acids. The CDR3 protein is CASSQEYGNNSPLHF. CDR3 DNA: TGTGCCAGCAGCCAAGAATACGGGAATAATTCACCCCTCCACTTT.

CDR3 sequence: CASSLTVAGGRQETQYF. CDR3 in DNA: TGTGCCAGCAGCTTAACGGTTGCAGGGGGCCGACAAGAGACCCAGTACTTC. The chain combines TRBV7-6 with TRBJ2-5; TRBD1 matches at 8 bases. CDR3 length: 17 amino acids. Germline V gives CDR1 SGHVS, CDR2 FNYEAQ. Trimming took 2 bases from V and 2 from J; bases not matched to a gene: 10.

The V call is TRBV29-1, the J call TRBJ2-1, with 9 bases that match TRBD2. From germline, CDR1 is SQVTM and CDR2 ANQGSEA. J was trimmed by 9 bases and V by 4 bases; bases with no gene match: 16. This CDR3 region has 16 residues. The CDR3 DNA reads TGCAGCGTTGCGGGCGGGGGGGCCCCGATTCCGATTGAGCAGTTCTTC. It specifies CSVAGGGAPIPIEQFF.

This sequence joins TRBV10-3 and TRBJ2-7; D possibly corresponds to TRBD2 (7 bases). V lost 8 bases, J lost 2 bases, and 10 bases lay in between. The CDR3 contains 12 residues. Germline values: CDR1 ENHRY, CDR2 SYGVKD. The CDR3, as DNA: TGTGCCATCGGGGGGGGGCCCTACGAGCAGTACTTC. Translated: CAIGGGPYEQYF.

The chain joins TRBV3-1 (or the pseudogene TRBV3-2) to TRBJ2-1; 11 bases match TRBD2. This CDR3 has 15 residues. Germline V lookup: CDR1 LGHDT, CDR2 YNNKEL (reference sequence). J lost 4 bases, V lost 4 bases, and 3 bases had no gene match. The CDR3 nucleotides read TGTGCCAGCAGCCCCTTAGCGGGGGGGTACAATGAGCAGTTCTTC. It specifies CASSPLAGGYNEQFF.

The chain has TRBV6-4 and TRBJ2-3, with a weak D call TRBD2 (6 bases). V gave up 4 bases and J gave up 6 bases, with 14 bases separating them. The CDR3 extends over 14 amino acids. Looked up from germline, CDR1 is MRHNA and CDR2 is SNTAGT. The CDR3 nucleotides are TGTGCCAGCAGTGTCCGGGACTCAGACGATACGCAGTATTTT. The encoded protein is CASSVRDSDDTQYF.

V and J are TRBV9 and TRBJ2-3; the D gene is possibly TRBD2 (5 bases). Germline V gives CDR1 SGDLS, CDR2 YYNGEE. Trimming removed 3 bases at V and 8 bases at J, with 13 bases between. This CDR3 contains 13 residues. The CDR3 bases are TGTGCCAGCAGCGGTGGTCCCGCGGGTACGCAGTATTTT. As protein: CASSGGPAGTQYF.

This clone was recorded a few times. J is TRBJ2-1 and V is TRBV7-6; D may be TRBD2 (5 bases). Trimming cost V 2 bases and J 8 bases, with 16 bases left between them. The CDR3 consists of 15 residues. The germline V gene encodes CDR1 SGHVS and CDR2 FNYEAQ. CDR3 protein: CASSLRRPAMDEQFF. The CDR3, as DNA: TGTGCCAGCAGCTTAAGGAGGCCAGCGATGGATGAGCAGTTCTTC.

The chain links TRBV10-2 to TRBJ2-3; D ambiguous. There are 14 residues in the CDR3. Looked up from germline, CDR1 is WSHSY and CDR2 is SAAADI. V was cut by 1 base and J by 4 bases, with 9 bases left in between. CDR3 region: CASSELSAADTQYF. The CDR3 bases are TGCGCCAGCAGTGAGTTAAGCGCTGCAGATACGCAGTATTTT.

The V gene is TRBV3-1 (or the pseudogene TRBV3-2), the J gene TRBJ2-2, with 7 bases identical to TRBD2. The CDR3 has 16 amino acids. V lost 2 bases and J lost 5; bases outside the gene matches: 8. The germline gives CDR1 LGHDT, CDR2 YNNKEL (reference sequence). The CDR3 DNA sequence: TGTGCCAGCAGCCAAAGCCTTGGGGGAGGGACCGGGGAGCTGTTTTTT. Its translation is CASSQSLGGGTGELFF.

The chain links TRBV6-1 to TRBJ1-2; D is undetermined. The CDR3 has 13 amino acids. Trimming shortened V by 1 base and J by 1 base, and 4 bases separated the two germline ends. Looked up from germline, CDR1 is MNHNS and CDR2 is SASEGT. CDR3 amino acids: CASSEDNNYGYTF. The CDR3 DNA reads as TGTGCCAGCAGTGAAGACAATAACTATGGCTACACCTTC.

This chain uses TRBV5-1 with TRBJ1-2; D possibly corresponds to TRBD1 (5 bases). Trimming shortened V by 0 bases and J by 3 bases, and 12 bases separated the two germline ends. This CDR3 region has 15 residues. Germline V gene lookup returns CDR1 SGHRS and CDR2 YFSETQ. The CDR3 sequence is CASSLGGAGDYGYTF. CDR3 nucleotide sequence: TGCGCCAGCAGCTTGGGCGGGGCGGGCGACTATGGCTACACCTTC.

The V gene is TRBV4-2, the J gene TRBJ1-6, with 7 bases aligning to TRBD1. Germline V gene data show CDR1 as LGHNA and CDR2 as YNFKEQ. V gave up 0 bases and J gave up 5 bases; unmatched junction bases: 1. The CDR3 extends over 15 amino acids. CDR3 loop: CASSQEGQNNSPLHF. CDR3 sequence (DNA): TGTGCCAGCAGCCAAGAGGGACAGAATAATTCACCCCTCCACTTT.

This clone was seen more than once but under ten times. The chain is built from TRBV18 and TRBJ1-1; D uncertain. This CDR3 comprises 12 residues. Germline assignment: CDR1 KGHSH and CDR2 LQKENI. Trimming pared 2 bases from V and 6 bases from J, leaving 7 bases between. The CDR3 bases are TGTGCCAGCTCACCAGCCCAGGCTGAAGCTTTCTTT. Amino acid sequence: CASSPAQAEAFF.

The V and J genes are TRBV18 and TRBJ2-5; 8 bases line up with TRBD1. J lost 2 bases, V lost 2 bases, and 1 base had no gene match. Germline V gene lookup returns CDR1 KGHSH and CDR2 LQKENI. CDR3 size: 14 residues. The CDR3 nucleotides are TGTGCCAGCTCACCAACAGGGGGGCAAGAGACCCAGTACTTC. Encoded protein: CASSPTGGQETQYF.

The V gene is TRBV11-3, the J gene TRBJ2-5; 9 positions match TRBD2. V lost 1 base to trimming and J lost 3 bases; unmatched junction nucleotides: 6. The CDR3 is made up of 16 amino acids. Per the germline V gene, CDR1 is SGHNT and CDR2 is YENEEA. The CDR3 sequence: CASSLGQRTSEETQYF. In DNA, the CDR3 is TGTGCCAGCAGCTTAGGACAGCGGACTAGCGAAGAGACCCAGTACTTC.